This T cell receptor beta chain was obtained from a study of post-analysis software for immune sequencing data. Study summary: Progressive-relapsing, secondary progressive and relapsing-remitting multiple sclerosis were among the disease courses included.

Study findings and constraints: For normalized Chao1 diversity, multiple sclerosis patients scored significantly lower than controls did. Elevated frequency relative to controls characterized 4 or 5 TRBV segments in patients, TRBV5-6, TRBV5-1 and TRBV20-1 among them. By F measure, samples from a shared preparation batch strongly co-clustered.

This clonotype was detected a few times. Antigen: not known. Built from TCR beta cDNA, the libraries had unique molecular identifiers in them. The yield from about 1 to 10 million T cells was 500,000 or so cDNA molecules in total. One entry per CDR3 protein results from TCRdb running MiXCR on the PCR reads. The data hold around 400,000 distinct CDR3 sequences, with about 39% observed a single time. Trimming took 6 bases from V and 8 from J, leaving 22 bases between them. The CDR3 is 15 amino acids. Germline lookup yields CDR1 MNHEY and CDR2 SMNVEV (reference sequence). Sample: blood. This chain uses TRBV27 with TRBJ1-2; tentatively, D is TRBD1 (6 bases). This TCR derives from a girl aged 2 to 10 with multiple sclerosis. CDR3: CASRPWQTGGWGYTF. CDR3 in DNA: TGTGCCAGCAGGCCGTGGCAGACCGGGGGCTGGGGCTACACCTTC.